The 31 T cell receptor beta chains listed next were all sequenced from one sample in a study of neoadjuvant anti-PD-1 for oral cavity cancer. Generated by immunoSEQ multiplex PCR, the TCRdb table keeps only in-frame clones and is missing some. This sample has just over 65,000 clones, with around 83% found just once. Described time point: after neoadjuvant nivolumab, at surgical resection. This specimen was PBMCs, taken after nivolumab (anti-PD-1) treatment. All receptors come from a person between 35 and 79 years old with oral cavity squamous cell carcinoma.

This sequence joins TRBV6-4 and TRBJ2-1; possibly TRBD1 for D (6 bases). V lost 7 bases and J lost 5, with 9 bases in between. This CDR3 contains 12 residues. The germline V gene has CDR1 MRHNA and CDR2 SNTAGT. The CDR3 DNA is TGTGCCAGCATGGACAGACACAATGAGCAGTTCTTC. Amino acids: CASMDRHNEQFF.

This rearrangement joins TRBV5-4 to TRBJ1-2; D is ambiguous. With 1 base removed from V and 4 bases from J, the gap between germline ends came to 11 bases. The CDR3 extends over 14 amino acids. The V gene's germline CDR1 is SGHNT and CDR2 YYREEE (reference sequence). Here the CDR3 reads CASSLWRVGYGYTF. The CDR3 DNA reads as TGTGCCAGCAGCTTGTGGAGGGTCGGCTATGGCTACACCTTC. The complete variable domain, with remaining parts taken from reference TRBV5-4 and TRBJ1-2, reads ETGVTQSPTHLIKTRGQQVTLRCSSQSGHNTVSWYQQALGQGPQFIFQYYREEENGRGNFPPRFSGLQFPNYSSELNVNALELDDSALYLCASSLWRVGYGYTFGSGTRLTVV.

The genes are TRBV30 and TRBJ2-5; D is unclear. From germline, CDR1 is GTSNPN and CDR2 SVGIG (reference sequence). The CDR3 has 13 amino acids. V was shortened by 2 bases and J by 1 base, with 8 bases between the two germline ends. DNA of the CDR3: TGTGCCTGGAGTAACGGGCCCCAAGAGACCCAGTACTTC. Translation: CAWSNGPQETQYF.

The sample holds a few counts of this clone. This rearrangement joins TRBV28 to TRBJ1-1; D uncertain. Germline V CDR1 and CDR2: MDHEN, SYDVKM. The length of the CDR3 is 14 residues. Trimming took 2 bases from V and 8 from J, leaving 15 bases between them. In DNA form, the CDR3 reads TGTGCCAGCAGTTTACTCAAACTCGGAGCCGAAGCTTTCTTT. This gives the protein CASSLLKLGAEAFF. The full variable domain, rest sourced from reference TRBV28 and TRBJ1-1, is DVKVTQSSRYLVKRTGEKVFLECVQDMDHENMFWYRQDPGLGLRLIYFSYDVKMKEKGDIPEGYSVSREKKERFSLILESASTNQTSMYLCASSLLKLGAEAFFGQGTRLTVV.

Comments on this clone: A junction end diverges from the germline sequence, so it may reflect a read error. The chain recombines TRBV7-7 with TRBJ2-1; 8 nucleotides match TRBD2. The CDR3 is made up of 13 amino acids. Germline loops: CDR1 SSHAT, CDR2 FNYEAQ (reference sequence). The CDR3 here is CASSPGTSNEQFF. The DNA of the CDR3 is TGTGCTAGCAGCCCGGGGACTAGTAATGAGCAGTTCTTC.

This chain links TRBV6-5 with TRBJ1-1; the D gene is possibly TRBD1 (6 bases). Trimming shortened V by 3 bases and J by 3 bases, and 8 bases separated the two germline ends. This CDR3 comprises 13 residues. Germline CDR1 and CDR2: MNHEY and SVGAGI. The CDR3 nucleotides are TGTGCCAGCAGTTATTGGACAGACACTGAAGCTTTCTTT. Translating gives CASSYWTDTEAFF.

This clone was counted at least ten times. The chain has TRBV2 and TRBJ1-1; D is undetermined. Per the germline V gene, CDR1 is SNHLY and CDR2 is FYNNEI. V was clipped by 6 bases and J by 7 bases, with 9 bases between them. CDR3 length equals 11 residues. The CDR3, as DNA: TGTGCCAGCAGCGGACCGCTTGAAGCTTTCTTT. Translated: CASSGPLEAFF.

V and J are TRBV11-2 and TRBJ1-1; D ambiguous. The CDR3 extends over 12 amino acids. The V and J ends lost 5 bases and 1 base respectively, with 5 bases between them. The germline V gene encodes CDR1 SGHAT and CDR2 FQNNGV. The CDR3 sequence is CASSRQNTEAFF. CDR3 in DNA: TGTGCCAGCAGCCGACAGAACACTGAAGCTTTCTTT.

The rearrangement links TRBV11-1 to TRBJ2-3; 10 bases fit TRBD1. The CDR3 is 15 amino acids. Trimming cost V 5 bases and J 0 bases; bases outside gene matches: 2. From germline, CDR1 is SGHAT and CDR2 FQDESV (reference sequence). DNA of the CDR3: TGTGCCAGCAGCCAGGGACAGGGGAGCACAGATACGCAGTATTTT. Residues: CASSQGQGSTDTQYF. The entire variable domain, with the rest obtained from reference TRBV11-1 and TRBJ2-3, is as follows: EAEVAQSPRYKITEKSQAVAFWCDPISGHATLYWYRQILGQGPELLVQFQDESVVDDSQLPKDRFSAERLKGVDSTLKIQPAELGDSAMYLCASSQGQGSTDTQYFGPGTRLTVL.

The chain recombines TRBV6-1 with TRBJ2-2; no definite D call. The V gene's germline CDR1 is MNHNS and CDR2 SASEGT. This CDR3 comprises 13 residues. V lost 2 bases and J 5 bases, leaving 6 bases between the germline ends. CDR3 in DNA: TGTGCCAGCAGTGAAACCCAGACCGGGGAGCTGTTTTTT. It codes for CASSETQTGELFF.

This clone was counted between two and nine times. V gene TRBV5-1 combines with J gene TRBJ1-5, with TRBD1 as a possible D gene (6 bases). The CDR3 consists of 15 residues. Between the trimmed V and J ends, which lost 1 base and 0 bases, there was a span of 8 bases. Germline CDR1 SGHRS, CDR2 YFSETQ. CDR3 DNA sequence: TGCGCCAGCAGCTTGACAGGGAATAGCAATCAGCCCCAGCATTTT. It codes for CASSLTGNSNQPQHF.

J is TRBJ2-2 and V is TRBV7-8; no firm D call. The V end lost 3 bases, the J end lost 7 bases, and 9 bases lay between the germline ends. The CDR3 totals 13 residues. CDR1 is SGHVS, CDR2 FQNEAQ, per germline. CDR3 residues: CASSLGWGGELFF. In DNA form, the CDR3 reads TGTGCCAGCAGCTTGGGGTGGGGCGGGGAGCTGTTTTTT.

This chain links TRBV18 with TRBJ2-2; D not resolved. Trimming shortened V by 1 base and J by 3 bases, and 9 bases separated the two germline ends. The CDR3 is 15 residues long. From germline, CDR1 is KGHSH and CDR2 LQKENI. The CDR3 coding sequence is TGTGCCAGCTCACCACAAAGAAGGGACACCGGGGAGCTGTTTTTT. This sequence encodes CASSPQRRDTGELFF.

The chain carries TRBV27 and TRBJ2-3; possibly TRBD2 for D (7 bases). Germline values: CDR1 MNHEY, CDR2 SMNVEV (reference sequence). V shed 0 bases and J shed 5 bases, with 12 bases lying between them. This CDR3 region has 15 residues. The DNA of the CDR3 is TGTGCCAGCAGTTTATCAGGGGGAGGGGGAGATACGCAGTATTTT. As protein: CASSLSGGGGDTQYF.

The rearrangement links TRBV29-1 to TRBJ2-3, with unresolved D. Germline CDR1 is SQVTM and CDR2 is ANQGSEA. Trimming stripped 7 bases from V and 2 bases from J, with 7 bases between. This CDR3 spans 11 amino acids. This CDR3 is CSDRHTDTQYF. CDR3 DNA: TGCAGCGACCGACACACAGATACGCAGTATTTT.

The J gene is TRBJ2-3, the V gene TRBV29-1, with 9 bases lining up with TRBD1. CDR3 length: 15 amino acids. The junction had 5 bases not matched to a gene; V was cut back by 1 base and J by 3 bases. Germline CDR1 and CDR2: SQVTM and ANQGSEA. The CDR3 bases are TGCAGCGTTGAAGGGGACAGGGTAGGGACAGATACGCAGTATTTT. Its translation: CSVEGDRVGTDTQYF.

The rearrangement uses TRBV7-3 and TRBJ1-1, with unresolved D. Trimming removed 1 base from V and 4 bases from J, with 7 bases in between. The CDR3 contains 13 residues. In germline, CDR1 is SGHTA, CDR2 FQGTGA. CDR3 loop: CASSLSGVTEAFF. The CDR3 bases are TGTGCCAGCAGCTTAAGTGGGGTCACTGAAGCTTTCTTT.

This chain links TRBV14 with TRBJ2-3, with 12 bases aligning to TRBD2. Germline values: CDR1 SGHDN, CDR2 FVKESK. The CDR3 loop spans 16 amino acids. Germline trimming cut 5 bases from V and 6 bases from J; bases unmatched to any gene: 9. Written as DNA, the CDR3 is TGTGCCAGCAGCTTGACCATCGGGACTAGCGGGGATACGCAGTATTTT. Protein sequence: CASSLTIGTSGDTQYF.

The chain carries TRBV7-8 and TRBJ2-3; D unresolved. Germline assignment: CDR1 SGHVS and CDR2 FQNEAQ. V was clipped by 0 bases and J by 6 bases, with 7 bases between them. This CDR3 comprises 13 residues. CDR3 in amino acids: CASSLALGDTQYF. DNA for the CDR3: TGTGCCAGCAGCTTAGCGCTAGGGGATACGCAGTATTTT.

This chain joins TRBV11-1 and TRBJ2-7; the D gene is possibly TRBD2 (5 bases). Trimming took 5 bases from V and 2 from J, leaving 13 bases between them. Germline CDR1 SGHAT, CDR2 FQDESV (reference sequence). The CDR3 covers 14 residues. For the CDR3, the DNA is TGTGCCAGCAGCCACTCGACGGGAACCTACGAGCAGTACTTC. The encoded protein is CASSHSTGTYEQYF.

This clone was seen once. CDR3: CASSLESSSSYEQYF. The CDR3 coding sequence is TGCGCCAGCAGCTTGGAAAGTTCTAGCTCCTACGAGCAGTACTTC. The chain uses TRBV5-1 and TRBJ2-7; D not resolved. The germline V gene encodes CDR1 SGHRS and CDR2 YFSETQ. The V end was cut by 0 bases, the J end by 0 bases, with 10 bases between. The CDR3 has 15 residues.

The genes are TRBV7-6 and TRBJ1-1; TRBD1 agrees at 8 bases. In germline, CDR1 is SGHVS, CDR2 FNYEAQ. The CDR3 loop spans 16 amino acids. Germline trimming cut 2 bases from V and 4 bases from J; bases unmatched to any gene: 9. This CDR3 is CASSLTQGDVSTEAFF. Written as DNA, the CDR3 is TGTGCCAGCAGCTTAACACAGGGGGATGTGAGCACTGAAGCTTTCTTT.

The V gene is TRBV11-2, the J gene TRBJ2-7; 10 positions agree with TRBD2. The V gene's germline CDR1 is SGHAT and CDR2 FQNNGV. Trimming cost V 0 bases and J 5 bases; bases outside gene matches: 4. This CDR3 region has 15 residues. CDR3: CASSLDLAGADEQYF. In DNA, the CDR3 is TGTGCCAGCAGCTTAGATCTAGCGGGAGCGGACGAGCAGTACTTC.

This clone was observed a handful of times. The chain employs TRBV28 and TRBJ2-7, with D possibly matching TRBD2 (5 bases). This CDR3 spans 15 amino acids. V lost 4 bases and J 7 bases, leaving 20 bases between the germline ends. From germline, CDR1 is MDHEN and CDR2 SYDVKM. The CDR3 loop is CASSYNSESSREQYF. In nucleotides, the CDR3 is TGTGCCAGCAGTTACAATAGCGAGTCATCCAGGGAGCAGTACTTC. The full variable domain, rest sourced from reference TRBV28 and TRBJ2-7, is DVKVTQSSRYLVKRTGEKVFLECVQDMDHENMFWYRQDPGLGLRLIYFSYDVKMKEKGDIPEGYSVSREKKERFSLILESASTNQTSMYLCASSYNSESSREQYFGPGTRLTVT.

V usage is TRBV7-2 and J usage is TRBJ2-1; D remains unclear. This CDR3 contains 14 residues. The V and J ends lost 4 bases and 5 bases respectively, with 12 bases between them. The germline gives CDR1 SGHTA, CDR2 FQGNSA. The CDR3 sequence is CASSSPPQNNEQFF. The CDR3 coding sequence is TGTGCCAGCAGCTCACCCCCCCAAAACAATGAGCAGTTCTTC.

This chain joins TRBV5-6 and TRBJ2-2; D is unresolved. The V end lost 0 bases, the J end lost 2 bases, and 5 bases lay between the germline ends. Per germline, CDR1 SGHDT and CDR2 YYEEEE. The length of the CDR3 is 14 residues. This CDR3 reads CASSLGRNTGELFF. In nucleotides, the CDR3 is TGTGCCAGCAGCTTGGGAAGAAACACCGGGGAGCTGTTTTTT.

The chain has TRBV5-6 and TRBJ1-3; 12 positions agree with TRBD1. Germline CDR1 and CDR2: SGHDT and YYEEEE. V lost 2 bases to trimming and J lost 2 bases; unmatched junction nucleotides: 5. The CDR3 is 17 residues long. CDR3 nucleotides: TGTGCCAGCAGCTTCCCCGGGACAGGGGGCCCTGGAAACACCATATATTTT. Encoded protein: CASSFPGTGGPGNTIYF. Looking up the rest from reference TRBV5-6 and TRBJ1-3 gives the full variable domain: DAGVTQSPTHLIKTRGQQVTLRCSPKSGHDTVSWYQQALGQGPQFIFQYYEEEERQRGNFPDRFSGHQFPNYSSELNVNALLLGDSALYLCASSFPGTGGPGNTIYFGEGSWLTVV.

The rearrangement links TRBV6-5 to TRBJ2-7; the D gene is possibly TRBD2 (5 bases). CDR3 length: 15 amino acids. Trimming pared 0 bases from V and 4 bases from J, leaving 13 bases between. CDR1 is MNHEY, CDR2 SVGAGI, per germline. DNA of the CDR3: TGTGCCAGCAGTTACTCGAACTTGGGCGGGTACGAGCAGTACTTC. Residues: CASSYSNLGGYEQYF.

The chain combines TRBV5-6 with TRBJ2-7; no clear D. The germline CDR1 and CDR2 sequences are SGHDT and YYEEEE. There are 13 residues in the CDR3. Trimming removed 2 bases at V and 2 bases at J, with 8 bases between. CDR3 amino acids: CASSLQSPYEQYF. CDR3 coding DNA: TGTGCCAGCAGCTTACAGAGCCCCTACGAGCAGTACTTC.

The chain is built from TRBV29-1 and TRBJ2-1, with 10 bases lining up with TRBD1. The germline V gene encodes CDR1 SQVTM and CDR2 ANQGSEA. There are 13 residues in the CDR3. V gave up 8 bases and J gave up 6 bases; unmatched junction bases: 7. The CDR3 protein is CSTPGQGSNEQFF. The CDR3 coding sequence is TGCAGCACACCGGGACAGGGGAGCAATGAGCAGTTCTTC.

The chain combines TRBV4-1 with TRBJ2-2; D is possibly TRBD2 (5 bases). With 3 bases removed from V and 0 bases from J, the gap between germline ends came to 11 bases. From germline, CDR1 is MGHRA and CDR2 YSYEKL. The CDR3 is 16 residues long. As DNA, the CDR3 is TGCGCCAGCAGCCAGCCGGACTTTTCGAACACCGGGGAGCTGTTTTTT. This gives the protein CASSQPDFSNTGELFF.